These T cell receptor beta chains were read from a single sample in a study of T cell repertoires in cytomegalovirus infection. TCRdb reprocessed the reads via MiXCR and lists one record per CDR3 protein. The sample includes about 480,000 distinct CDR3 sequences, roughly 34% of them seen just once. Antigens of these TCRs are unknown. Source: cultured PBMCs, taken from culture after CMV antigen stimulation. These receptors originate from a human donor in good health (CMV status not recorded). Some clones in this sample may be carry-over from other donors' samples. CDR3s include the opening cysteine and the closing phenylalanine or tryptophan. D genes are given only for firm matches. Clone size is stated in some rows and not others, as once, few, many or a class when expanded.

J gene,D gene,clone size,V gene,CDR3 protein,CDR3 DNA
TRBJ1-5,-,once,TRBV20-1,CSARYPGPSNQPQHF,TGCAGTGCTCGTTACCCGGGTCCTAGCAATCAGCCCCAGCATTTT
TRBJ2-2,-,-,TRBV24-1,CATSDGGIGPGELFF,TGTGCCACCAGTGACGGGGGTATTGGTCCCGGGGAGCTGTTTTTT
TRBJ2-5,TRBD2,-,TRBV11-2,CASSPAHGSGSRETQYF,TGTGCCAGCAGCCCTGCCCACGGTAGCGGGAGCAGAGAGACCCAGTACTTC
TRBJ2-1,-,-,TRBV19,CASSPMERDNEQFF,TGTGCCAGTAGTCCTATGGAAAGGGACAATGAGCAGTTCTTC
TRBJ1-6,-,few,TRBV12-3/TRBV12-4,CASKSEGQGNSPLHF,TGTGCCAGCAAATCGGAGGGACAAGGGAATTCACCCCTCCACTTT
TRBJ2-1,TRBD2,few,TRBV6-5,CASSYRPSGYNEQFF,TGTGCCAGCAGTTACCGGCCTAGCGGTTACAATGAGCAGTTCTTC
TRBJ2-3,TRBD2,-,TRBV20-1,CSTTSGRRDTQYF,TGCAGCACTACTAGCGGGCGGCGGGATACGCAGTATTTT
TRBJ2-3,-,-,TRBV7-2,CASSLVLAGTDTQYF,TGTGCCAGCAGCTTAGTTCTAGCTGGCACAGATACGCAGTATTTT
TRBJ2-1,TRBD2,few,TRBV7-2,CASSPNLAGDLGEQFF,TGTGCCAGCAGCCCAAATTTAGCGGGAGATCTGGGTGAGCAGTTCTTC
TRBJ2-7,-,few,TRBV27,CASRGKNSYEQYF,TGTGCCAGCAGGGGCAAAAATTCCTACGAGCAGTACTTC
TRBJ1-1,TRBD1,many,TRBV7-2,CASRYTGTANTEAFF,TGTGCCAGCAGGTACACCGGGACAGCGAACACTGAAGCTTTCTTT
TRBJ2-7,TRBD2,-,TRBV20-1,CSAGGLAGGRYEQYF,TGCAGTGCAGGGGGACTAGCGGGAGGGCGATACGAGCAGTACTTC
TRBJ2-7,TRBD1,few,TRBV5-4,CASSLRTGNYEQYF,TGTGCCAGCAGCCTCCGGACAGGGAACTACGAGCAGTACTTC
TRBJ1-1,TRBD1,-,TRBV19,CASSRTGNMNTEAFF,TGTGCCAGTAGCAGGACAGGGAACATGAACACTGAAGCTTTCTTT
TRBJ2-1,TRBD2,-,TRBV6-2/TRBV6-3,CASSQGLAGQEQFF,TGTGCCAGCAGCCAGGGACTAGCGGGACAAGAGCAGTTCTTC
TRBJ2-1,TRBD2,many,TRBV7-8,CASSSVAGGFYNEQFF,TGTGCCAGCAGCTCCGTAGCGGGAGGGTTTTACAATGAGCAGTTCTTC
TRBJ2-3,TRBD2,-,TRBV7-2,CASSPYTSGSVADTQYF,TGTGCCAGCAGCCCATACACTAGCGGGAGTGTCGCAGATACGCAGTATTTT
TRBJ2-5,-,-,TRBV18,CASSPLRGPGGERETQYF,TGTGCCAGCTCACCCCTACGAGGCCCAGGAGGGGAAAGGGAGACCCAGTACTTC
TRBJ2-5,-,-,TRBV7-9,CASSRDPQETQYF,TGTGCCAGCAGCCGGGACCCGCAAGAGACCCAGTACTTC
TRBJ2-1,-,-,TRBV7-2,CASSLKRAIEQFF,TGTGCCAGCAGCTTAAAGCGGGCCATTGAGCAGTTCTTC
TRBJ2-7,-,-,TRBV7-9,CASSLSSTNLRGSYEQYF,TGTGCCAGCAGCTTAAGTAGCACTAACCTCCGGGGCTCCTACGAGCAGTACTTC
TRBJ2-7,TRBD2,few,TRBV28,CASSLRLAGDLEQYF,TGTGCCAGCAGTTTGAGGTTAGCGGGAGATCTCGAGCAGTACTTC
TRBJ2-1,-,few,TRBV7-6,CATHPQNNEQFF,TGTGCCACTCACCCACAAAACAATGAGCAGTTCTTC
TRBJ2-1,TRBD2,few,TRBV6-2/TRBV6-3,CASRPPSTSGGNNEQFF,TGTGCCAGCAGACCTCCCAGCACTAGCGGGGGAAACAATGAGCAGTTCTTC
TRBJ1-4,-,-,TRBV5-1,CASSPTVDEKLFF,TGCGCCAGCAGCCCGACAGTGGATGAAAAACTGTTTTTT
TRBJ1-5,-,-,TRBV7-2,CASSSGRLSNQPQHF,TGTGCCAGCAGCTCAGGCCGCCTTAGCAATCAGCCCCAGCATTTT
TRBJ1-1,-,many,TRBV12-3/TRBV12-4,CASSLKGNTEAFF,TGTGCCAGCAGCTTAAAGGGAAACACTGAAGCTTTCTTT
TRBJ1-1,-,few,TRBV19,CASTPVLPGAQSTEAFF,TGTGCCAGCACCCCCGTTCTCCCAGGGGCACAAAGCACTGAAGCTTTCTTT
TRBJ1-1,-,few,TRBV6-2/TRBV6-3,CASSYSDFRNTEAFF,TGTGCCAGCAGTTACTCGGACTTCAGAAACACTGAAGCTTTCTTT
TRBJ2-1,TRBD2,few,TRBV11-3,CASSSQAGGPNEQFF,TGTGCCAGCAGCTCTCAAGCGGGAGGGCCCAATGAGCAGTTCTTC
TRBJ2-2,-,many,TRBV6-2/TRBV6-3,CASSYSGQNTGELFF,TGTGCCAGCAGTTACTCGGGGCAGAACACCGGGGAGCTGTTTTTT
TRBJ1-2,TRBD1,-,TRBV6-2/TRBV6-3,CASKTPGGGYGYTF,TGTGCCAGCAAGACTCCAGGGGGGGGATATGGCTACACCTTC
TRBJ1-2,TRBD1,-,TRBV3-1,CASSQGVRGNYGYTF,TGTGCCAGCAGCCAAGGTGTCAGGGGGAACTATGGCTACACCTTC
TRBJ1-4,TRBD1,-,TRBV6-2/TRBV6-3,CASSYSSAIGTGGGEKLFF,TGTGCCAGCAGTTACTCGAGCGCCATCGGGACAGGGGGCGGCGAAAAACTGTTTTTT
TRBJ1-5,TRBD1,-,TRBV2,CASRGTERAAYSNQPQHF,TGTGCCAGCAGAGGGACAGAGCGGGCCGCGTATAGCAATCAGCCCCAGCATTTT
TRBJ2-1,TRBD2,-,TRBV5-4,CASSWGGSPGSYNEQFF,TGTGCCAGCAGCTGGGGGGGGAGCCCAGGGTCCTACAATGAGCAGTTCTTC
TRBJ2-1,-,-,TRBV6-2/TRBV6-3,CASSLLQANEQFF,TGTGCCAGCAGTTTACTCCAAGCGAATGAGCAGTTCTTC
TRBJ2-1,TRBD2,few,TRBV7-3,CASSPHSGMGNEQFF,TGTGCCAGCAGCCCCCATAGCGGGATGGGTAATGAGCAGTTCTTC
TRBJ1-2,-,-,TRBV20-1,CSARDNRAPNYGYTF,TGCAGTGCTAGAGATAATAGGGCCCCTAACTATGGCTACACCTTC
TRBJ1-2,-,few,TRBV12-3/TRBV12-4,CASSLAGTNYGYTF,TGTGCCAGCAGTTTAGCAGGGACTAACTATGGCTACACCTTC
TRBJ1-3,-,-,TRBV12-3/TRBV12-4,CASSPRDRNSGNTIYF,TGTGCCAGCAGTCCCCGGGACCGAAACTCTGGAAACACCATATATTTT
TRBJ2-7,-,-,TRBV12-3/TRBV12-4,CASSREASEQYF,TGTGCCAGCAGTCGCGAGGCGTCCGAGCAGTACTTC
TRBJ2-1,-,-,TRBV7-2,CASSLADRWVGFF,TGTGCCAGCAGCTTAGCAGACAGGTGGGTGGGGTTCTTC
TRBJ2-5,-,many,TRBV11-2,CASSSGAEKETQYF,TGTGCCAGCAGCTCCGGGGCCGAGAAGGAGACCCAGTACTTC
TRBJ1-4,-,-,TRBV6-1,CASSALAAATNEKLFF,TGTGCCAGCAGTGCTTTGGCGGCAGCAACTAATGAAAAACTGTTTTTT
TRBJ2-1,TRBD2,few,TRBV12-3/TRBV12-4,CASSLRSGRAYNEQFF,TGTGCCAGCAGTTTACGTAGCGGGAGGGCCTACAATGAGCAGTTCTTC
TRBJ2-1,-,-,TRBV27,CASSSEGSYNEQFF,TGTGCCAGCAGTTCCGAAGGCTCCTACAATGAGCAGTTCTTC
TRBJ2-7,TRBD2,-,TRBV6-2/TRBV6-3,CASSFLAGGNEQYF,TGTGCCAGCAGCTTTCTAGCGGGAGGGAACGAGCAGTACTTC
TRBJ2-5,-,-,TRBV18,CASSPEYQETQYF,TGTGCCAGCTCACCGGAGTACCAAGAGACCCAGTACTTC
TRBJ2-5,-,once,TRBV30,CAWSGIQGGETQYF,TGTGCCTGGAGTGGGATACAGGGGGGGGAGACCCAGTACTTC
TRBJ1-5,-,-,TRBV6-2/TRBV6-3,CASSFRHGGGDRTGQPQHF,TGTGCCAGCAGTTTCCGACACGGCGGGGGGGACCGTACGGGTCAGCCCCAGCATTTT
TRBJ2-5,-,-,TRBV5-4,CASSSRFVRETQYF,TGTGCCAGCAGCTCGCGGTTTGTTCGGGAGACCCAGTACTTC
TRBJ1-2,-,-,TRBV7-9,CASSFLRTATYGYTF,TGTGCCAGCAGCTTCCTACGGACAGCTACCTATGGCTACACCTTC
TRBJ2-1,-,few,TRBV11-3,CASSLDRAGEQFF,TGTGCCAGCAGCTTAGACAGGGCCGGTGAGCAGTTCTTC
TRBJ1-2,-,few,TRBV19,CASWAAHGYTF,TGTGCCAGTTGGGCAGCGCACGGCTACACCTTC